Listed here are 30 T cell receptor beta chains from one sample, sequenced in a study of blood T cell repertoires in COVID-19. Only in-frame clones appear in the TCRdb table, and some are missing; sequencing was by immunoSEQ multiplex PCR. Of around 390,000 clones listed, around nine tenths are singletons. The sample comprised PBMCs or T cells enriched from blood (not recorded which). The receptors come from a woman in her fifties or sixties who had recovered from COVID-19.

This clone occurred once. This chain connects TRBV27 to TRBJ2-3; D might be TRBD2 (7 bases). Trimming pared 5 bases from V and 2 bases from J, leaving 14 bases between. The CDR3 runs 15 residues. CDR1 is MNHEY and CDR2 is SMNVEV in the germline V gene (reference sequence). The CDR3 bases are TGTGCCAGCAGTCACGGGGGGCCTTACACAGATACGCAGTATTTT. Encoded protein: CASSHGGPYTDTQYF.

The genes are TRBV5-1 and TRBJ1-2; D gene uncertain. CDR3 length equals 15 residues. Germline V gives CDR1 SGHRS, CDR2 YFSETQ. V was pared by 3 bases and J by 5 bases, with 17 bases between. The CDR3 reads CASSSLEPDDYGYTF. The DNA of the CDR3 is TGCGCCAGCAGCTCGCTAGAACCCGACGATTATGGCTACACCTTC.

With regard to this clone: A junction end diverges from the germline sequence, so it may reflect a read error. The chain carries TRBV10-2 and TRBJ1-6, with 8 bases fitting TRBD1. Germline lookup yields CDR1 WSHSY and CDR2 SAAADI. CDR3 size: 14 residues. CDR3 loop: CASSQSGGNSPLHF. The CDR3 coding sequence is TGCGCCAGCAGTCAGTCAGGGGGCAATTCACCCCTCCACTTT.

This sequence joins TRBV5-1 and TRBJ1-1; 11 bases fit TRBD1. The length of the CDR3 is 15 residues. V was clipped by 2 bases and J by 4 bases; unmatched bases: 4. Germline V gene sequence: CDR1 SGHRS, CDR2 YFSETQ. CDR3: CASSLGQGASTEAFF. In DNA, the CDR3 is TGCGCCAGCAGCTTAGGACAGGGGGCGAGCACTGAAGCTTTCTTT.

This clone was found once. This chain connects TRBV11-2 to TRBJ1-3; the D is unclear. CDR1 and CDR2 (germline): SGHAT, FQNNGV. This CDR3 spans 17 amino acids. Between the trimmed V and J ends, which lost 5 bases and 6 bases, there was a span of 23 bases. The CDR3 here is CASSQWLSGLGENTIYF. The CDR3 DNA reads TGTGCCAGCAGCCAGTGGTTATCGGGGTTAGGCGAAAACACCATATATTTT.

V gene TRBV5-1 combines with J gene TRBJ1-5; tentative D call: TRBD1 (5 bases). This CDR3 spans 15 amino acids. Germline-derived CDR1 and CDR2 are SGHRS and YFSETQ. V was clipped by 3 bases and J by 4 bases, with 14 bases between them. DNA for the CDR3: TGCGCCAGCAGCTCTGGGGCAGGGTTGAATCAGCCCCAGCATTTT. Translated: CASSSGAGLNQPQHF. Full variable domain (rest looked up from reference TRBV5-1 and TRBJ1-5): KAGVTQTPRYLIKTRGQQVTLSCSPISGHRSVSWYQQTPGQGLQFLFEYFSETQRNKGNFPGRFSGRQFSNSRSEMNVSTLELGDSALYLCASSSGAGLNQPQHFGDGTRLSIL.

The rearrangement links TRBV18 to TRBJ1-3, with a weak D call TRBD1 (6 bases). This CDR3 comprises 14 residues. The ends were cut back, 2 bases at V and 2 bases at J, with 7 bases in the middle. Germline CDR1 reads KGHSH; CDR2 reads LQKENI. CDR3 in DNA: TGTGCCAGCTCACCAGGGACAACTGGAAACACCATATATTTT. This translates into CASSPGTTGNTIYF.

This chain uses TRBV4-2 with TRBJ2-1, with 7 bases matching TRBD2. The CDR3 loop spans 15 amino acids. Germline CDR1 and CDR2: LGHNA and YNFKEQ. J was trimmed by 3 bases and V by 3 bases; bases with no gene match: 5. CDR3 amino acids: CASSHGASGYNEQFF. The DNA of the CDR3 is TGTGCCAGCAGCCATGGGGCTAGCGGCTACAATGAGCAGTTCTTC.

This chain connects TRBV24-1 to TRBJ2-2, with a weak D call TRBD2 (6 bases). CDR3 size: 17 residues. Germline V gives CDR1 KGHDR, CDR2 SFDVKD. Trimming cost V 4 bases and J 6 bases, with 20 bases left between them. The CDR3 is CATSDPPSALAPGELFF. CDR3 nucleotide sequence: TGTGCCACCAGTGACCCGCCGTCGGCGCTAGCGCCCGGGGAGCTGTTTTTT.

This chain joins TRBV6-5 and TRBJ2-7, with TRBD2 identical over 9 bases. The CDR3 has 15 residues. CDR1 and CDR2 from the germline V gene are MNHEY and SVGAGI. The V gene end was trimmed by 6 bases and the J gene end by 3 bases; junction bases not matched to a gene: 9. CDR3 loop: CASSPSGGQFYEQYF. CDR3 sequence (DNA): TGTGCCAGCAGCCCCAGCGGGGGGCAATTCTACGAGCAGTACTTC.

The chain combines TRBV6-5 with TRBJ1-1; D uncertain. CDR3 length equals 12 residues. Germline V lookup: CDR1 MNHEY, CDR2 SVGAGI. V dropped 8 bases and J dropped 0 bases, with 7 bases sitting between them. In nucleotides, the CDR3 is TGTGCCAGCTTTACGGTGAACACTGAAGCTTTCTTT. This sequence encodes CASFTVNTEAFF.

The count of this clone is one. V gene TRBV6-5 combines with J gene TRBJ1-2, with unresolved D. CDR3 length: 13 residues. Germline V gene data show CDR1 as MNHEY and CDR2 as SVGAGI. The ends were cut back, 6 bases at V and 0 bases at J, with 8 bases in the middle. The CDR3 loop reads CASRPQSNYGYTF. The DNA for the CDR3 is TGTGCCAGCAGACCCCAGTCTAACTATGGCTACACCTTC.

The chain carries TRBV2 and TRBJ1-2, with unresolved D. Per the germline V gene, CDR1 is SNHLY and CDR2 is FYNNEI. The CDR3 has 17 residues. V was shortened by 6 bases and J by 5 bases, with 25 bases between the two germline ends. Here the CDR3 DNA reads TGTGCCAGCAGAGAAAAGAACTACGTGGCGGCGGTTTATGGCTACACCTTC. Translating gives CASREKNYVAAVYGYTF.

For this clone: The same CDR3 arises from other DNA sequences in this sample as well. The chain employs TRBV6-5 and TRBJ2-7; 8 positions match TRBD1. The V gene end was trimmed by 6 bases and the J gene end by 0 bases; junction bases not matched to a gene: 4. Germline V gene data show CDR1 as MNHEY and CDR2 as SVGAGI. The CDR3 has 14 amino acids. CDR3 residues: CASSRDRSSYEQYF. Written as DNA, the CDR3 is TGTGCCAGCAGCCGGGACAGGAGCTCCTACGAGCAGTACTTC.

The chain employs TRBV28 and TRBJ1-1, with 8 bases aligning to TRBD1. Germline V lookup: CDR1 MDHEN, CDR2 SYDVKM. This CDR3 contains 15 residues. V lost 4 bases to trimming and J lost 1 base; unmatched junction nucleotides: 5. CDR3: CASSSQGTGNTEAFF. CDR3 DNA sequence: TGTGCCAGCAGTTCCCAAGGGACAGGGAACACTGAAGCTTTCTTT. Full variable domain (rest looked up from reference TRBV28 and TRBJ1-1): DVKVTQSSRYLVKRTGEKVFLECVQDMDHENMFWYRQDPGLGLRLIYFSYDVKMKEKGDIPEGYSVSREKKERFSLILESASTNQTSMYLCASSSQGTGNTEAFFGQGTRLTVV.

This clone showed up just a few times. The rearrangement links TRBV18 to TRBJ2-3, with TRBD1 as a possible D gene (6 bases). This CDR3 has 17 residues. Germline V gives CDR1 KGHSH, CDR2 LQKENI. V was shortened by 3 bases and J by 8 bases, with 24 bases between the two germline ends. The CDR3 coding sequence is TGTGCCAGCTCACCGCGGGCTCTGGGGGCCGCAGTTCTTACGCAGTATTTT. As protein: CASSPRALGAAVLTQYF.

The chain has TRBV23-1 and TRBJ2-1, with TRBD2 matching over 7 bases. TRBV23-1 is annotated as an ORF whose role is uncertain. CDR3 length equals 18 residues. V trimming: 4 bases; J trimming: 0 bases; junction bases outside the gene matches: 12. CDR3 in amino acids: CASSRPHRDYNSYNEQFF. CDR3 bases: TGCGCCAGCAGTCGCCCTCACCGGGACTACAACTCCTACAATGAGCAGTTCTTC.

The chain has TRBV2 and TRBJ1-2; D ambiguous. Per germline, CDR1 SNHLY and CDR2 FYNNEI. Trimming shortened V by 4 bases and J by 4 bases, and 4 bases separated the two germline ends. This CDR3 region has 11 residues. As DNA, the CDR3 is TGTGCCAGCAGTGTACTCTATGGCTACACCTTC. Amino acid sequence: CASSVLYGYTF.

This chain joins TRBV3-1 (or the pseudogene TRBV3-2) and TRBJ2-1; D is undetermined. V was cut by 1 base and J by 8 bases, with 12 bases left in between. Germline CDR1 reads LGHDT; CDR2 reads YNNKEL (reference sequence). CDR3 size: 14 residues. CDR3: CASSQVRVVHEQFF. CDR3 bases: TGTGCCAGCAGCCAAGTTCGGGTGGTCCATGAGCAGTTCTTC.

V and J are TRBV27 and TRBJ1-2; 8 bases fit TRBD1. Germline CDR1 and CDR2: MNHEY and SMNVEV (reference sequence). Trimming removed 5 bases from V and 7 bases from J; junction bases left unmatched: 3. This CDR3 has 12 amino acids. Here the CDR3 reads CASSQTGVGYTF. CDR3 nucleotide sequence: TGTGCCAGCAGTCAGACAGGGGTTGGCTACACCTTC.

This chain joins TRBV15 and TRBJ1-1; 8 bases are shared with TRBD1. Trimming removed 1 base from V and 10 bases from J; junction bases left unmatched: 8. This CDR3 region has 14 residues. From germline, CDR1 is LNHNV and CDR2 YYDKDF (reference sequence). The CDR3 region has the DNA TGTGCCACCAGCAGAGGAGGACAGGGAGGGGTAGCTTTCTTT. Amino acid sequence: CATSRGGQGGVAFF.

CDR3 region: CASSEPGGKTDTQYF. In DNA form, the CDR3 reads TGTGCCAGCAGTGAACCGGGGGGGAAAACAGATACGCAGTATTTT. The chain combines TRBV2 with TRBJ2-3; 8 nucleotides align to TRBD2. V lost 2 bases, J lost 3 bases, and 4 bases stayed unmatched. CDR3 size: 15 residues. Germline V lookup: CDR1 SNHLY, CDR2 FYNNEI.

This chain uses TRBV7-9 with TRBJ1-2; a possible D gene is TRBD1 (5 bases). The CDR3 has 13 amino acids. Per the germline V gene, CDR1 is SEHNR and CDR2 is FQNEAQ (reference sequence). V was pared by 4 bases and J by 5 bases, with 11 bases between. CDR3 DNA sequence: TGTGCCAGCAGCTCCACAGGTAGATATGGCTACACCTTC. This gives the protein CASSSTGRYGYTF.

CDR3: CASSLWIGTAYGYTF. The CDR3 coding sequence is TGTGCCAGCAGCTTGTGGATCGGGACAGCCTATGGCTACACCTTC. This chain connects TRBV5-8 to TRBJ1-2; 7 bases agree with TRBD1. Losses at the gene ends were 1 base for V and 4 bases for J; bases not matched to a gene: 7. The germline V gene has CDR1 SGHTS and CDR2 YDEGEE. This CDR3 region has 15 residues.

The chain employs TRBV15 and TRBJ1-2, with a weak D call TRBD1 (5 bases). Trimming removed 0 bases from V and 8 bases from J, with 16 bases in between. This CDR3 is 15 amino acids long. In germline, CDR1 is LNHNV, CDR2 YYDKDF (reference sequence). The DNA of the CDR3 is TGTGCCACCAGCAGAGATGTAGCAGGGTCAGTAGGCTACACCTTC. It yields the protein CATSRDVAGSVGYTF. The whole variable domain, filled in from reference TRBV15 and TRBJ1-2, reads DAMVIQNPRYQVTQFGKPVTLSCSQTLNHNVMYWYQQKSSQAPKLLFHYYDKDFNNEADTPDNFQSRRPNTSFCFLDIRSPGLGDTAMYLCATSRDVAGSVGYTFGSGTRLTVV.

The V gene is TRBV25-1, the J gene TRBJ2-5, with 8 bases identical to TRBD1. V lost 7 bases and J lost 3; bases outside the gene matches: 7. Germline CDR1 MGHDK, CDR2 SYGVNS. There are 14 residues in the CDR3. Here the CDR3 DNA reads TGTGCCAGCAAAAACGCAGGGGGCGAAGAGACCCAGTACTTC. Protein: CASKNAGGEETQYF.

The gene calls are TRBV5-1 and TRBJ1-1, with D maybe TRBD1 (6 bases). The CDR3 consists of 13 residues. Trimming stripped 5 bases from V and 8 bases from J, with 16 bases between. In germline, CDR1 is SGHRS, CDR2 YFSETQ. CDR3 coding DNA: TGCGCCAGCAGACCCCGGGACACCCAGGAAGCTTTCTTT. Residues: CASRPRDTQEAFF.

The CDR3: CATSREGQQFF. The CDR3, as DNA: TGTGCCACCAGCCGCGAGGGCCAGCAGTTCTTC. The chain links TRBV24-1 to TRBJ2-1; D possibly corresponds to TRBD2 (5 bases). V was shortened by 7 bases and J by 11 bases, with 11 bases between the two germline ends. This CDR3 contains 11 residues. CDR1 and CDR2 (germline): KGHDR, SFDVKD.

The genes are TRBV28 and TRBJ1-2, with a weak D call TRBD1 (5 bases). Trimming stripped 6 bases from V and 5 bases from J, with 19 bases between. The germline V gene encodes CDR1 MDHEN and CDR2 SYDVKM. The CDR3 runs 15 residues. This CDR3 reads CASSFPVWGLYGYTF. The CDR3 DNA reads TGTGCCAGCAGCTTCCCGGTGTGGGGACTGTATGGCTACACCTTC.

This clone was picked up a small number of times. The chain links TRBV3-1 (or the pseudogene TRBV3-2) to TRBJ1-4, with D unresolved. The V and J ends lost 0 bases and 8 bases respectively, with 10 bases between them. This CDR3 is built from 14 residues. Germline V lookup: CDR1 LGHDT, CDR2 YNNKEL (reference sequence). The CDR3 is CASSQERKKEKLFF. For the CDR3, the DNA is TGTGCCAGCAGCCAAGAGAGGAAAAAGGAAAAACTGTTTTTT.